This TCR beta chain is drawn from a study of T cell responses to AZD1222 COVID-19 vaccine. The CDR3 runs 17 residues. V was trimmed by 0 bases and J by 1 base, leaving 16 bases between them. The germline V gene has CDR1 MNHEY and CDR2 SVGEGT. The data were produced by immunoSEQ multiplex PCR, yet TCRdb's version contains in-frame clones alone and is incomplete. Here the sample spans approximately 150,000 clones, 88% being singletons. This clonotype was obtained from an adult in good health. This chain uses TRBV6-2 or TRBV6-3 with TRBJ2-7; D perhaps matches TRBD1 (6 bases). The sample was peripheral blood, taken on day 0 of AZD1222 vaccination. CDR3 sequence: CASSYSQDRDLSYEQYF. DNA for the CDR3: TGTGCCAGCAGTTACTCGCAGGACAGAGACCTTTCCTACGAGCAGTACTTC.